These 12 T cell receptor beta chains came from one sample sequenced in a study of T cell repertoires in cytomegalovirus infection. Via MiXCR, TCRdb re-called the reads, giving one row per CDR3 protein. The table shows roughly 500,000 distinct CDR3 sequences, with about 33% occurring only once. What these receptors recognize is not known. The sequenced sample was cultured PBMCs, obtained from culture after CMV antigen stimulation. These receptors came from a human donor in good health (CMV status not recorded). Some clones in this sample may be carry-over from other donors' samples.

This clonotype appeared many times. CDR3 nucleotides: TGTGCCAGCAGCTTAGATAGCAGACGCAATGAGCAGTTCTTC. Its translation: CASSLDSRRNEQFF. The chain combines TRBV7-2 with TRBJ2-1, with D unclear. V dropped 1 base and J dropped 6 bases, with 10 bases sitting between them. This CDR3 region has 14 residues. Germline V gene data show CDR1 as SGHTA and CDR2 as FQGNSA.

The rearrangement links TRBV2 to TRBJ1-2; D is perhaps TRBD1 (5 bases). Trimming removed 10 bases at V and 2 bases at J, with 14 bases between. The CDR3 has 13 amino acids. Germline V CDR1 and CDR2: SNHLY, FYNNEI. The CDR3 sequence is CAIWKGLNYGYTF. The CDR3 DNA reads TGTGCCATATGGAAGGGGTTGAACTATGGCTACACCTTC. The complete variable domain, with remaining parts taken from reference TRBV2 and TRBJ1-2, reads EPEVTQTPSHQVTQMGQEVILRCVPISNHLYFYWYRQILGQKVEFLVSFYNNEISEKSEIFDDQFSVERPDGSNFTLKIRSTKLEDSAMYFCAIWKGLNYGYTFGSGTRLTVV.

The rearrangement links TRBV5-1 to TRBJ2-1; 9 bases align to TRBD2. Trimming removed 5 bases from V and 7 bases from J; junction bases left unmatched: 13. The germline V gene has CDR1 SGHRS and CDR2 YFSETQ. This CDR3 has 16 residues. The DNA for the CDR3 is TGCGCCAGCAGTAGCTTTTTGGCGGGAGGGGAAAATGAGCAGTTCTTC. Encoded protein: CASSSFLAGGENEQFF.

V is TRBV2 and J is TRBJ1-2, with 7 nucleotides matching TRBD1. Germline V gives CDR1 SNHLY, CDR2 FYNNEI. The CDR3 contains 15 residues. Trimming took 6 bases from V and 5 from J; bases not matched to a gene: 12. The CDR3 bases are TGTGCCAGCAGCGCAAGCCGGCCAGGGGGTTATGGCTACACCTTC. This encodes CASSASRPGGYGYTF.

This clonotype showed up just a few times. This rearrangement joins TRBV6-1 to TRBJ2-7; 7 positions match TRBD2. J gave up 4 bases and V 5 bases, and 11 bases lay outside the gene matches. The germline V gene encodes CDR1 MNHNS and CDR2 SASEGT. This CDR3 contains 15 residues. For the CDR3, the DNA is TGTGCCAGCAGTTGGGCGGGAGACGGGATTTACGAGCAGTACGTC. It is translated as CASSWAGDGIYEQYV.

The chain joins TRBV19 to TRBJ1-6, with D uncertain. Trimming took 3 bases from V and 0 from J, leaving 9 bases between them. Germline CDR1 LNHDA, CDR2 SQIVND (reference sequence). The CDR3 totals 16 residues. As DNA, the CDR3 is TGTGCCAGTAGTATTTTCCCGAGCTCCTATAATTCACCCCTCCACTTT. It yields the protein CASSIFPSSYNSPLHF.

The chain combines TRBV7-4 with TRBJ1-4; D is unresolved. CDR3 length: 16 residues. Trimming removed 5 bases from V and 1 base from J, with 14 bases in between. The germline V gene has CDR1 SGHVT and CDR2 SQSDAQ. CDR3 in amino acids: CASSGSGPRTNEKLFF. The CDR3 nucleotides read TGTGCCAGCAGCGGTTCCGGGCCGCGAACTAATGAAAAACTGTTTTTT.

This clonotype was seen at least ten times. This chain uses TRBV7-2 with TRBJ2-1; D perhaps matches TRBD1 (6 bases). Germline CDR1 and CDR2: SGHTA and FQGNSA. Trimming removed 2 bases from V and 8 bases from J, with 10 bases in between. This CDR3 has 13 residues. CDR3 residues: CASSLQGSHEQFF. CDR3 DNA: TGTGCCAGCAGCTTACAGGGGAGCCATGAGCAGTTCTTC.

The rearrangement links TRBV12-3 or TRBV12-4 to TRBJ2-4; TRBD2 is a possible D gene (6 bases). V was trimmed by 7 bases and J by 7 bases, leaving 14 bases between them. The CDR3 is 13 residues long. DNA for the CDR3: TGTGCCAGCACCCCCGGGACTGGGAACATTCAGTACTTC. Its protein is CASTPGTGNIQYF.

V is TRBV7-8 and J is TRBJ1-5, with D perhaps TRBD1 (5 bases). The germline V gene encodes CDR1 SGHVS and CDR2 FQNEAQ. The CDR3 extends over 15 amino acids. The V gene lost 3 bases and the J gene lost 4 bases, with 13 bases spanning the gap. The CDR3 region is CASSLQRGGNQPQHF. For the CDR3, the DNA is TGTGCCAGCAGCTTGCAAAGGGGCGGTAATCAGCCCCAGCATTTT. Supplemented by reference TRBV7-8 and TRBJ1-5, the full variable domain reads GAGVSQSPRYKVAKRGQDVALRCDPISGHVSLFWYQQALGQGPEFLTYFQNEAQLDKSGLPSDRFFAERPEGSVSTLKIQRTQQEDSAVYLCASSLQRGGNQPQHFGDGTRLSIL.

CDR3 sequence: CASSLTRTDPSSYEQYF. For the CDR3, the DNA is TGTGCCAGCAGTCTCACCCGGACAGACCCGAGCTCCTACGAGCAGTACTTC. This chain links TRBV2 with TRBJ2-7; TRBD1 might be the D (6 bases). CDR3 length: 17 residues. Trimming took off 5 bases at V and 0 bases at J, with 20 bases between the two ends. In germline, CDR1 is SNHLY, CDR2 FYNNEI.

The rearrangement links TRBV25-1 to TRBJ2-1, with 9 bases that match TRBD2. Trimming cost V 6 bases and J 4 bases; bases outside gene matches: 13. The CDR3 totals 17 residues. Looked up from germline, CDR1 is MGHDK and CDR2 is SYGVNS. The CDR3 DNA sequence: TGTGCCAGCAGGGGGGGTAGCGGGAGCGATTTTTACAATGAGCAGTTCTTC. It encodes CASRGGSGSDFYNEQFF.